These 15 T cell receptor beta chains were all obtained from the same sample, sequenced in a study of regulatory T cells in long-lasting Graves disease. Arm-PCR of CDR3 regions with iRepertoire HTBI primers generated TCR beta libraries. Using its own MiXCR run on the multiplex PCR reads, TCRdb lists one record per CDR3 protein. The table shows 500,000 to 700,000 distinct CDR3 sequences, with about 32% occurring only once. Documented time point: persistent/refractory GD, antithyroid drugs over 5 years with positive TRAb. The TCR library used RNA extracted from PBMCs. The specimen comprised peripheral blood mononuclear cells (PBMCs), sampled when the disease was refractory, from a patient treated with antithyroid drugs. The receptors originated from a female donor with Graves disease.

To note about this clonotype: A much larger clone differs from this one at a single base, so this may be a read error. The rearrangement joins TRBV12-3 or TRBV12-4 to TRBJ2-2; D unclear. The CDR3 is 12 residues long. V was cut by 4 bases and J by 4 bases, with 4 bases left in between. The CDR3 spells CASSSVTGELFF. As DNA, the CDR3 is TGTGCCAGCAGTTCGGTCACCGGGGAGCTGTTTTTT.

At least ten counts were recorded for this clonotype. The gene calls are TRBV20-1 and TRBJ1-4, with D possibly TRBD1 on 5 matching bases. CDR3 length: 14 residues. Trimming took 5 bases from V and 0 from J, leaving 10 bases between them. Per the germline V gene, CDR1 is DFQATT and CDR2 is SNEGSKA (reference sequence). Written as DNA, the CDR3 is TGCAGTGCTCGTGAGGGGTCAACTAATGAAAAACTGTTTTTT. Protein: CSAREGSTNEKLFF.

Many counts were recorded for this clonotype. The chain links TRBV11-2 to TRBJ2-7, with D tentatively TRBD2 (5 bases). The CDR3 loop spans 15 amino acids. V was clipped by 3 bases and J by 6 bases, with 18 bases between them. CDR1 SGHAT and CDR2 FQNNGV come from the germline V gene. The CDR3 region is CASSLGFGDRGEQYF. Here the CDR3 DNA reads TGTGCCAGCAGCTTGGGGTTCGGGGATAGAGGCGAGCAGTACTTC.

V and J are TRBV11-2 and TRBJ1-1; TRBD1 matches at 8 bases. Germline trimming cut 5 bases from V and 4 bases from J; bases unmatched to any gene: 9. Germline V gives CDR1 SGHAT, CDR2 FQNNGV. This CDR3 has 15 residues. The CDR3 sequence is CASSTRLDRATEAFF. CDR3 sequence (DNA): TGTGCCAGCAGCACACGATTGGACAGGGCCACTGAAGCTTTCTTT. The entire variable domain, with the rest obtained from reference TRBV11-2 and TRBJ1-1, is as follows: EAGVAQSPRYKIIEKRQSVAFWCNPISGHATLYWYQQILGQGPKLLIQFQNNGVVDDSQLPKDRFSAERLKGVDSTLKIQPAKLEDSAVYLCASSTRLDRATEAFFGQGTRLTVV.

This clonotype was picked up a small number of times. This rearrangement joins TRBV28 to TRBJ2-7; D is unclear. V lost 5 bases and J lost 1, with 15 bases in between. The germline gives CDR1 MDHEN, CDR2 SYDVKM. This CDR3 comprises 15 residues. CDR3 sequence reads: CASSPLQLGSYEQYF. DNA for the CDR3: TGTGCCAGCAGTCCCCTTCAACTCGGGTCCTACGAGCAGTACTTC.

This clonotype came up a few times. The V call is TRBV4-1, the J call TRBJ1-5; the D gene is possibly TRBD1 (5 bases). Germline CDR1 and CDR2: MGHRA and YSYEKL. This CDR3 is 15 amino acids long. With 1 base removed from V and 10 bases from J, the gap between germline ends came to 17 bases. The CDR3 DNA reads as TGCGCCAGCAGCCAAGGTCAGGCGCCAGGGAGACCCCAGCATTTT. Residues: CASSQGQAPGRPQHF.

The gene calls are TRBV12-5 and TRBJ2-7; D is ambiguous. Germline assignment: CDR1 LGHNT and CDR2 FRNRAP. V was pared by 3 bases and J by 6 bases, with 15 bases between. The length of the CDR3 is 14 residues. In DNA form, the CDR3 reads TGTGCTAGTGGTTTCCTGGCGGTAGTAAGCGAGCAGTACTTC. This codes for CASGFLAVVSEQYF.

Concerning this clonotype itself: This may be a read error: a much more frequent sequence differs by one nucleotide. The chain couples TRBV2 to TRBJ1-5; 11 bases line up with TRBD1. CDR1 is SNHLY, CDR2 FYNNEI, per germline. The CDR3 covers 17 residues. The junction had 13 bases not matched to a gene; V was cut back by 8 bases and J by 4 bases. The CDR3 spells CASSPIQDRGRNQPQHF. The DNA of the CDR3 is TGTGCCAGCTCCCCAATCCAGGACAGGGGGCGTAATCAGCCCCAGCATTTT. Full variable domain (missing parts from reference TRBV2 and TRBJ1-5): EPEVTQTPSHQVTQMGQEVILRCVPISNHLYFYWYRQILGQKVEFLVSFYNNEISEKSEIFDDQFSVERPDGSNFTLKIRSTKLEDSAMYFCASSPIQDRGRNQPQHFGDGTRLSIL.

The chain carries TRBV27 and TRBJ1-5, with 8 nucleotides matching TRBD1. Trimming cost V 2 bases and J 7 bases; bases outside gene matches: 4. CDR1 MNHEY and CDR2 SMNVEV come from the germline V gene (reference sequence). This CDR3 contains 14 residues. The CDR3 is CASSLPDRGQPQHF. CDR3 sequence (DNA): TGTGCCAGCAGTTTACCCGACAGGGGCCAGCCCCAGCATTTT.

This clonotype was seen a handful of times. V is TRBV2 and J is TRBJ1-5; D unclear. The CDR3 has 14 residues. V was pared by 7 bases and J by 0 bases, with 10 bases between. Germline CDR1 reads SNHLY; CDR2 reads FYNNEI. CDR3 sequence: CASKAGYSNQPQHF. The CDR3 DNA follows: TGTGCCAGCAAGGCAGGATATAGCAATCAGCCCCAGCATTTT.

This clonotype was seen only a few times. The gene calls are TRBV5-5 and TRBJ1-5, with D possibly TRBD1 on 5 matching bases. The ends were cut back, 3 bases at V and 5 bases at J, with 9 bases in the middle. The CDR3 extends over 13 amino acids. The germline V gene has CDR1 SGHKS and CDR2 YYEKEE (reference sequence). CDR3 bases: TGTGCCAGCAGCTCGGACACGCATCAGCCCCAGCATTTT. Translation: CASSSDTHQPQHF.

This clonotype has a handful of counts. The genes are TRBV5-5 and TRBJ1-2; D is perhaps TRBD1 (6 bases). CDR1 and CDR2 (germline): SGHKS, YYEKEE (reference sequence). The CDR3 covers 14 residues. The germline V and J ends were trimmed by 0 bases and 5 bases, with 11 bases remaining between them. The CDR3 sequence: CASSLGQDFYGYTF. CDR3 bases: TGTGCCAGCAGCTTGGGACAGGATTTTTATGGCTACACCTTC. Based on the CDR3 plus reference TRBV5-5 and TRBJ1-2, the full variable domain is DAGVTQSPTHLIKTRGQQVTLRCSPISGHKSVSWYQQVLGQGPQFIFQYYEKEERGRGNFPDRFSARQFPNYSSELNVNALLLGDSALYLCASSLGQDFYGYTFGSGTRLTVV.

This clonotype was picked up many times. J is TRBJ1-6 and V is TRBV28; 7 bases match TRBD1. Per the germline V gene, CDR1 is MDHEN and CDR2 is SYDVKM. Trimming took 6 bases from V and 9 from J; bases not matched to a gene: 5. The length of the CDR3 is 13 residues. The CDR3 spells CASRGQFLSPLHF. In DNA, the CDR3 is TGTGCCAGCAGGGGACAGTTCCTTTCACCCCTCCACTTT.

This clonotype appeared a few times. CDR3 region: CATSSRNTEAFF. For the CDR3, the DNA is TGTGCCACCAGCAGCCGCAACACTGAAGCTTTCTTT. The chain employs TRBV15 and TRBJ1-1; D gene ambiguous. Trimming removed 3 bases at V and 2 bases at J, with 4 bases between. The V gene's germline CDR1 is LNHNV and CDR2 YYDKDF (reference sequence). The CDR3 spans 12 residues.

This clonotype was detected only a few times. The genes are TRBV19 and TRBJ1-2; weak D call: TRBD1 (5 bases). V shed 5 bases and J shed 5 bases, with 15 bases lying between them. CDR3 length: 14 residues. The germline V gene has CDR1 LNHDA and CDR2 SQIVND (reference sequence). The DNA of the CDR3 is TGTGCCAGTAGTTCGCGTCAGACAGTGTATGGCTACACCTTC. It is translated as CASSSRQTVYGYTF. Complete variable domain (other parts from reference TRBV19 and TRBJ1-2): DGGITQSPKYLFRKEGQNVTLSCEQNLNHDAMYWYRQDPGQGLRLIYYSQIVNDFQKGDIAEGYSVSREKKESFPLTVTSAQKNPTAFYLCASSSRQTVYGYTFGSGTRLTVV.